These 3 T cell receptor beta chains originate from one sample sequenced in a study of control samples from healthy donors and cancer patients. Clones were read by immunoSEQ multiplex PCR, and TCRdb kept only the in-frame ones, dropping some. The sample has 200,000 to 250,000 clones, roughly 94% seen once. Sequencing input: blood. All receptors derive from a man in his fifties in good health.

This clone was detected only once. The chain combines TRBV2 with TRBJ1-5, with 9 positions matching TRBD1. In germline, CDR1 is SNHLY, CDR2 FYNNEI. After removal of 10 bases from V and 1 base from J, the junction contained 8 bases not matched to a gene. CDR3 size: 15 residues. DNA of the CDR3: TGTGCCATTTCTACAGGGGGCGCGAGCAATCAGCCCCAGCATTTT. Amino acids: CAISTGGASNQPQHF.

The DNA of the CDR3 is TGTGCCAGTAGGGGGCCCCTAAATCAGCCCCAGCATTTT. It codes for CASRGPLNQPQHF. This chain joins TRBV19 and TRBJ1-5; D possibly corresponds to TRBD1 (5 bases). Germline V CDR1 and CDR2: LNHDA, SQIVND (reference sequence). V was shortened by 6 bases and J by 4 bases, with 10 bases between the two germline ends. The CDR3 extends over 13 amino acids. Drawing the rest from reference TRBV19 and TRBJ1-5, the complete variable domain is DGGITQSPKYLFRKEGQNVTLSCEQNLNHDAMYWYRQDPGQGLRLIYYSQIVNDFQKGDIAEGYSVSREKKESFPLTVTSAQKNPTAFYLCASRGPLNQPQHFGDGTRLSIL.

This chain connects TRBV7-2 to TRBJ1-6; D is undetermined. Trimming removed 0 bases from V and 9 bases from J, with 9 bases in between. Germline assignment: CDR1 SGHTA and CDR2 FQGNSA. The CDR3 loop spans 14 amino acids. This chain's CDR3 is CASSLALLSSPLHF. The CDR3, as DNA: TGTGCCAGCAGCTTAGCGCTTCTCTCTTCACCCCTCCACTTT.